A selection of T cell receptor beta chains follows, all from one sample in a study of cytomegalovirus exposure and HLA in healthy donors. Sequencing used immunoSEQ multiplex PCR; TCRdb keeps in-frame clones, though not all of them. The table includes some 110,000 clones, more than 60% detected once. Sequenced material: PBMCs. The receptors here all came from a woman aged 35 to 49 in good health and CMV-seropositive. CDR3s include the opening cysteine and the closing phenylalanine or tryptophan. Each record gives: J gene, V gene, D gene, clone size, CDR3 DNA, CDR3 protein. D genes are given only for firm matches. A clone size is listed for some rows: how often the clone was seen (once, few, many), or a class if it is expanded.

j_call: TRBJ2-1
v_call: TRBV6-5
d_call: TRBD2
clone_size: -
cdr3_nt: TGTGCCAGCAGCTACCTTAGCGGGGCCCCACTAAAGCAGTTCTTC
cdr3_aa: CASSYLSGAPLKQFF

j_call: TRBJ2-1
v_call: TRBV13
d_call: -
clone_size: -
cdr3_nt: TGTGCCAGCAGCTTTGGGAGGAACAATGAGCAGTTCTTC
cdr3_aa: CASSFGRNNEQFF

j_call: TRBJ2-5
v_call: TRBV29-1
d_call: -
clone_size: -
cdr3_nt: TGCAGCGTTGACCCCACAGGGTCGCGGGAGACCCAGTACTTC
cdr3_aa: CSVDPTGSRETQYF

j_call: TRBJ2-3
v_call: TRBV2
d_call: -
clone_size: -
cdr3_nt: TGTGCCAGCAGTGTAAGCCCTCAGGTTGGAGATACGCAGTATTTT
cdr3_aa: CASSVSPQVGDTQYF

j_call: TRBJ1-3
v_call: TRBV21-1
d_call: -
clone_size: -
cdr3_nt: TGTGCCAGCAGCGCACCTTCGGGACAGAGTAAAGCGGACACCATATATTTT
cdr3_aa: CASSAPSGQSKADTIYF

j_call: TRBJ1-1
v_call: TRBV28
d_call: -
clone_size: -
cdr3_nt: TGTGCCAGCATCGAATCGGGATCGGCTGAAGCTTTCTTT
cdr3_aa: CASIESGSAEAFF

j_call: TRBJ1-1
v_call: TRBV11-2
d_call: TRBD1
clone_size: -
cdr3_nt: TGTGCCAGCAGAAGTATCCGGGACAGGGGTGCTTTCTTT
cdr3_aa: CASRSIRDRGAFF

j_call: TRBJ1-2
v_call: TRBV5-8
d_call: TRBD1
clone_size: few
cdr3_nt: TGTGCCAGCGACAGGGGAGGGAACTATGGCTACACCTTC
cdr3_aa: CASDRGGNYGYTF

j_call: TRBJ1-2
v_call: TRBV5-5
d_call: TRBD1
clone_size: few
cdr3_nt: TGTGCCAGCAGTACTCAAGGGACAGCTATCTATGGCTACACCTTC
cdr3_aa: CASSTQGTAIYGYTF

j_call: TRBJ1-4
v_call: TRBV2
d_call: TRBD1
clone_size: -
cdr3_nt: TGTGCCAGCAGCGATGGACAGGGGCGCACAACTAATGAAAAACTGTTTTTT
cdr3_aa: CASSDGQGRTTNEKLFF

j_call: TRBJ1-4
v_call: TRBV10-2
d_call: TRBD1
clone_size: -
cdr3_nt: TGCGCCAGCAGTGAGGCAGGGGGCCATGAAAAACTGTTTTTT
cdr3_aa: CASSEAGGHEKLFF

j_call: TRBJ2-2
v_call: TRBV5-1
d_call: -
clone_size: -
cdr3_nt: TGCGCCAGCAGCTTAAACCACAGGGAGAACACCGGGGAGCTGTTTTTT
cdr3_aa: CASSLNHRENTGELFF

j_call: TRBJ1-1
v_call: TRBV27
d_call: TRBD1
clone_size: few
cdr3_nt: TGTGCCAGCACCCCTGCGCGACAGGGCGTCACTGAAGCTTTCTTT
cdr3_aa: CASTPARQGVTEAFF

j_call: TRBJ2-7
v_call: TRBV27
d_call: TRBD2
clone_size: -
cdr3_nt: TGTGCCAGCAGTCCAGCGGGGGGCCTAGTGGGGGAGCAGTACTTC
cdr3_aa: CASSPAGGLVGEQYF

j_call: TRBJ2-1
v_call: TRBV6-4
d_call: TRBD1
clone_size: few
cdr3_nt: TGTGCCAGCACCATCTTCAAGGACAGGGGTGGCAATGAGCAGTTCTTC
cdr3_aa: CASTIFKDRGGNEQFF

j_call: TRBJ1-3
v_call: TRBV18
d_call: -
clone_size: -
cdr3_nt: TGTGCCAGCTCACCTGTTCAGAGCCGAGGTCTCTCTGGAAACACCATATATTTT
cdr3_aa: CASSPVQSRGLSGNTIYF

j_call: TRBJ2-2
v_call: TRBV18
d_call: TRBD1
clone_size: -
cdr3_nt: TGTGCCAGCTCACGCCGGGACAGGAACACCGGGGAGCTGTTTTTT
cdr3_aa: CASSRRDRNTGELFF

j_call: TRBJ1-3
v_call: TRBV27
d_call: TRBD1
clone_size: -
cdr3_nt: TGTGCCAGTCGTTCTACAGGGGGAGCTGGAAACACCATATATTTT
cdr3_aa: CASRSTGGAGNTIYF

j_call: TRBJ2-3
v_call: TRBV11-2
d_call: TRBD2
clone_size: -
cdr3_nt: TGTGCCAGCAGCAACGGACTAGCGGGGGGGCCGGGAGATACGCAGTATTTT
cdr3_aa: CASSNGLAGGPGDTQYF

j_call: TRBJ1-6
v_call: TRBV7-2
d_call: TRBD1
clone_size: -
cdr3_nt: TGTGCCAGCAGGGCTAGACAGGGGAGCTCACCCCTCCACTTT
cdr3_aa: CASRARQGSSPLHF

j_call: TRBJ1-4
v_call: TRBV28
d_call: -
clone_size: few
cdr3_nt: TGTGCCAGCAGTTTATTGGGGGAGGGAAGGAGTGAAAAACTGTTTTTT
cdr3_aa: CASSLLGEGRSEKLFF

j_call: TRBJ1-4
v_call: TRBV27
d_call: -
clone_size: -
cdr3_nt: TGTGCCAGCAGTCCCAGGGGTAGGGAAAAACTGTTTTTT
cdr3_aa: CASSPRGREKLFF

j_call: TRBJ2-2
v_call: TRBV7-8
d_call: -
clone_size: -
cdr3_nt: TGTGCCAGCAGCTTACGGGTAGGCAGACGAAAAATAAGCACCGGGGAGCTGTTTTTT
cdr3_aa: CASSLRVGRRKISTGELFF

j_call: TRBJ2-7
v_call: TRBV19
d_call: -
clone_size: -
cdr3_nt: TGTGCCAGTAGTCGCGACAACTACGAGCAGTACTTC
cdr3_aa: CASSRDNYEQYF

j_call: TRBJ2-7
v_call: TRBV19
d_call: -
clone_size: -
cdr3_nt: TGTGCCAGTAAGCAGGCAGGGGGGTCCTACGAGCAGTACTTC
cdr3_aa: CASKQAGGSYEQYF

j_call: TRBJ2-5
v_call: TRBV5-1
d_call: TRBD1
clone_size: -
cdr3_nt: TGCGCCAGCAGCTTCAACACAGGGGGCGGGGAGACCCAGTACTTC
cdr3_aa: CASSFNTGGGETQYF

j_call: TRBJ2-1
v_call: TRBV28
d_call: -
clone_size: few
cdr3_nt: TGTGCCAGCAGTACGGGACTCCTGGTTCCCTACAATGAGCAGTTCTTC
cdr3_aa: CASSTGLLVPYNEQFF

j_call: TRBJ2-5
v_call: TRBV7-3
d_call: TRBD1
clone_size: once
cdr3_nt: TGTGCCAGCAGCTCGACAGGGGGCGTCCAAGAGACCCAGTACTTC
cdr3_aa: CASSSTGGVQETQYF

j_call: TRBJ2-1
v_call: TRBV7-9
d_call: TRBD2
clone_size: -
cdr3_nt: TGTGCCAGCAGCTTAGGTTTCCAGCGGGGGTTAGAGCAGTTCTTC
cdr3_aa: CASSLGFQRGLEQFF

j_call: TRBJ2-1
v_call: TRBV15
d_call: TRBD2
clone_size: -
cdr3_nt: TGTGCCACCAGCAGAGGCCTAGCGGGAGGTGACAATGAGCAGTTCTTC
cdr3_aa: CATSRGLAGGDNEQFF

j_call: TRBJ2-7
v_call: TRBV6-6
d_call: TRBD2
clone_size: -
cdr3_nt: TGTGCCACCGGGGGGTGGGGGGGAACGTACGAGCAGTACTTC
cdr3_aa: CATGGWGGTYEQYF

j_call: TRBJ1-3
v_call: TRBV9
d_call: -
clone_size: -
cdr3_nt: TGTGCCAGCAGCGTAGAGTTAGGACAGTCAACCATATATTTT
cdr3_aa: CASSVELGQSTIYF

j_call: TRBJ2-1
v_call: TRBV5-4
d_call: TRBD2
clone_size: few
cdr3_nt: TGTGCCAGCAGCTCGGGGACTAGCGGGAGCGGTGGTGAGCAGTTCTTC
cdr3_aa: CASSSGTSGSGGEQFF

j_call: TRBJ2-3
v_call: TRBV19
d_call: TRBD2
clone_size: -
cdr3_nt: TGTGCCAGTAGTATGTTGACTAGCGGGGGAGATACGCAGTATTTT
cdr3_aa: CASSMLTSGGDTQYF

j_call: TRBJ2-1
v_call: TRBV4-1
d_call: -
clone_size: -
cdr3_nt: TGCGCCAGCAGCCAACCCAGTCGGGGACTCTACAATGAGCAGTTCTTC
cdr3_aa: CASSQPSRGLYNEQFF

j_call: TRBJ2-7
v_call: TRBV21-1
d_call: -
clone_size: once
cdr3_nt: TGTGCCAGCATCAGAACGGCGGCTAGCGGGAGGGCCCGGTGCGAGCAGTACTTC
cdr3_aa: CASIRTAASGRARCEQYF

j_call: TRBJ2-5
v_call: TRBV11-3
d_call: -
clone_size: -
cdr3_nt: TGTGCCAGCAGCTTAGGGGGGCGATGGGAGACCCAGTACTTC
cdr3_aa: CASSLGGRWETQYF

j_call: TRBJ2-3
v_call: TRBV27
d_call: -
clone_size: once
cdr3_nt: TGTGCCACGTCCGCGGTCTTGCCCACAGATACGCAGTATTTT
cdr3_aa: CATSAVLPTDTQYF

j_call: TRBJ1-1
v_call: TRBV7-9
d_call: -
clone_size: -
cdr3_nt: TGTGCCAGCAGCTTCTTCGGGGGGTCGAACACTGAAGCTTTCTTT
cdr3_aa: CASSFFGGSNTEAFF

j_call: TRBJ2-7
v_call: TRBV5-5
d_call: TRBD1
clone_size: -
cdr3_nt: TGTGCCAGCAGCTCTTCGACAGGGGGCATCTACGAGCAGTACTTC
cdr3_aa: CASSSSTGGIYEQYF

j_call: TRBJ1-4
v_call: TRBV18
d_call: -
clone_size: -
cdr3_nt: TGTGCCAGCTCTCGGCAGTCGCGGGGTGAAAAACTGTTTTTT
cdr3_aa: CASSRQSRGEKLFF

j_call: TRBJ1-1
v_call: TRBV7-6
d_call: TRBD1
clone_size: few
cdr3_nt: TGTGCCAGCAGCTTAGAAGCCCCCGACAGGGTGAAGGTTGGTGAAGCTTTCTTT
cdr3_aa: CASSLEAPDRVKVGEAFF

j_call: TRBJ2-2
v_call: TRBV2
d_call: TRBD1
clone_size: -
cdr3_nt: TGTGCCACCCTGATGGGGACAGGGAACACCGGGGAGCTGTTTTTT
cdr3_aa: CATLMGTGNTGELFF

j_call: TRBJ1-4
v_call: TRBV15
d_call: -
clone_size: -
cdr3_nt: TGTGCCACCAGCGGCGGCGTCCCGCAGAATGAAAAACTGTTTTTT
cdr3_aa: CATSGGVPQNEKLFF

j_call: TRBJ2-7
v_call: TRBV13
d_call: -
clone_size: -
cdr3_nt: TGTGCCAGCAGCTTAGGGGAGGCTTACGAGCAGTACTTC
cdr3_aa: CASSLGEAYEQYF

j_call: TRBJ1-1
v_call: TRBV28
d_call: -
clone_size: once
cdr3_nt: TGTGCCAGCAGTTTAAACTCGGACACTGAAGCTTTCTTT
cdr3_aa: CASSLNSDTEAFF

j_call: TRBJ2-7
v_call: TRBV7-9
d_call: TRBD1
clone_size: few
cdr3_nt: TGTGCCAGCAGCGCCGGGACAGGGACCTACGAGCAGTACTTC
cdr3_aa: CASSAGTGTYEQYF

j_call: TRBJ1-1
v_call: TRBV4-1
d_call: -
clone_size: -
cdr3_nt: TGCGCCAGCAGCCAAGATTTCAACAGGGCCACTGAAGCTTTCTTT
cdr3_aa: CASSQDFNRATEAFF

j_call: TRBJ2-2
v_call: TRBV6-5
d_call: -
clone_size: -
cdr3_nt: TGTGCCGGATGGACAGAAAACACCGGGGAGCTGTTTTTT
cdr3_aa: CAGWTENTGELFF

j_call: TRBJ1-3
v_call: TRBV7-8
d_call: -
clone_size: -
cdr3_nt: TGTGCCAGCAGCTTAGTCCCAGGGGTAGGAAACACCATATATTTT
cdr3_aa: CASSLVPGVGNTIYF

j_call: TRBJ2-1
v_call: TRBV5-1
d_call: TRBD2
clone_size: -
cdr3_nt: TGCGCCAGCAGCTTGGTAGGGCGGGAGAATGAGCAGTTCTTC
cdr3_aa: CASSLVGRENEQFF

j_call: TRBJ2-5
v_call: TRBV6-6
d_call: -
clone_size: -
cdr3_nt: TGTGCCAGCAGTTACGGGTCGGGGGTAGAGACCCAGTACTTC
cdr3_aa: CASSYGSGVETQYF

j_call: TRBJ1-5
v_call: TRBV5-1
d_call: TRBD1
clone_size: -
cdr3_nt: TGCGCCAGCAGCTCGGATCCCCAGGGGGCTGGGCAGCCCCAGCATTTT
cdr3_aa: CASSSDPQGAGQPQHF

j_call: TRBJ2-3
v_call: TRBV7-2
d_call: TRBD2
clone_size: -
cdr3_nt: TGTGCCAGCAGCTTATTAGGACTAGCGGGAGCGAGCGTGACAGATACGCAGTATTTT
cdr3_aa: CASSLLGLAGASVTDTQYF

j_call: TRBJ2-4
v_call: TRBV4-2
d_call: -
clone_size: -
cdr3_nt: TGTGCCAGCAGCCGGCAGGGCAGGGAAAACATTCAGTACTTC
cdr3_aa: CASSRQGRENIQYF